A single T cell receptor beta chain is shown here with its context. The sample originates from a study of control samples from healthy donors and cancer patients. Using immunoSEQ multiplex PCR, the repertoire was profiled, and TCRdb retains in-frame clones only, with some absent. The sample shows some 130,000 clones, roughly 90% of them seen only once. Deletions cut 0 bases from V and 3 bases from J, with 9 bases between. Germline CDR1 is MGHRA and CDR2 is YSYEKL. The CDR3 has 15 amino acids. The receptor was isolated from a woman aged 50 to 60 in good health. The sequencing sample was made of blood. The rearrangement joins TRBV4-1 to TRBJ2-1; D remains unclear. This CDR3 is CASSQDTPSYNEQFF. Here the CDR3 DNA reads TGCGCCAGCAGCCAAGATACCCCTAGCTACAATGAGCAGTTCTTC.